This TCR beta chain was sequenced in a study of cytomegalovirus exposure and HLA in healthy donors. Findings and limits, study-wide: Highly shared variants forming one cluster were likely a sequencing artifact. V- and J-gene trimming in TCR beta was tied to a missense DCLRE1C variant by an analysis performed later. Rarity held for most TCR sequences, but there were some public TCRs that occurred in many donors.

With 1 base removed from V and 7 bases from J, the gap between germline ends came to 16 bases. Germline V gene lookup returns CDR1 SGHDN and CDR2 FVKESK. The CDR3 runs to 16 residues. This clone was picked up one time. The antigen is undetermined. The PCR was carried out with 60 Vbeta primers and 13 Jbeta primers. TCRdb's table, derived via immunoSEQ multiplex PCR, lists solely in-frame clones and lacks some. The repertoire has about 84,000 clones, about 77% of them found once; the top ten carry nearly 2.5%. The chain has TRBV14 and TRBJ2-2; the D gene is possibly TRBD2 (5 bases). Sequencing input: PBMCs. This sequence was found in a male donor in good health and CMV-seropositive. CDR3 sequence reads: CASSQVSLALGGELFF. The CDR3 nucleotides read TGTGCCAGCAGCCAAGTTAGTCTAGCCCTAGGCGGGGAGCTGTTTTTT.